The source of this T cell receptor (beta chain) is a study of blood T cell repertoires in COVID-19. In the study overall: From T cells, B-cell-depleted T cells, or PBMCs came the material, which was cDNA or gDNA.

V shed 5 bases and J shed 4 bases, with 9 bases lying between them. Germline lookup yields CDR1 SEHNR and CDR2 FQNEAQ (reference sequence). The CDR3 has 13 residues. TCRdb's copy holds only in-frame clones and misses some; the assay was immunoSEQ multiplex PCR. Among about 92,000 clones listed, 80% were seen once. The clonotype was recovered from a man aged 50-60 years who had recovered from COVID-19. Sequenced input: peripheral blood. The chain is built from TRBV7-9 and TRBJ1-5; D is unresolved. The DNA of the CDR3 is TGTGCCAGCAGCGCAACAGTGAATCAGCCCCAGCATTTT. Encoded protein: CASSATVNQPQHF.